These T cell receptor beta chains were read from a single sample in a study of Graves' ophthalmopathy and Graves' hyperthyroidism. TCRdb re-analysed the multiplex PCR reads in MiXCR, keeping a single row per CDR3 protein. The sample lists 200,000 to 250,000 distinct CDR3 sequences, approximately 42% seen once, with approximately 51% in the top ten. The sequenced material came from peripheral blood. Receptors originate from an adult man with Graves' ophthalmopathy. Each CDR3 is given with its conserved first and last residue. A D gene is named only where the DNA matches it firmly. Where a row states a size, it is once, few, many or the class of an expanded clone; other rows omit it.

CDR3: CSARDPGAGNSEAFF
DNA: TGCAGTGCTAGAGATCCGGGGGCGGGCAACTCTGAAGCTTTCTTT
V: TRBV20-1
D: .
size: .
J: TRBJ1-1

CDR3: CASSSLAGGQQYF
DNA: TGTGCCAGCAGTTCTTTGGCGGGAGGTCAGCAGTACTTC
V: TRBV2
D: TRBD2
size: few
J: TRBJ2-7

CDR3: CASSPYRENTEAFF
DNA: TGTGCCAGCAGCCCCTACAGGGAGAACACTGAAGCTTTCTTT
V: TRBV28
D: .
size: .
J: TRBJ1-1

CDR3: CSARVRTGSYEQYF
DNA: TGCAGTGCTAGAGTGAGGACAGGGTCCTACGAGCAGTACTTC
V: TRBV20-1
D: TRBD1
size: few
J: TRBJ2-7

CDR3: CASSPRGREGQETQYF
DNA: TGTGCCAGCAGCCCTAGGGGGCGGGAGGGCCAAGAGACCCAGTACTTC
V: TRBV19
D: TRBD2
size: .
J: TRBJ2-5

CDR3: CASSQDRTSTGELFF
DNA: TGTGCCAGCAGCCAAGATAGGACGAGCACCGGGGAGCTGTTTTTT
V: TRBV4-2
D: .
size: .
J: TRBJ2-2

CDR3: CASSQDGSNSPLHF
DNA: TGTGCCAGCAGCCAAGATGGGAGTAATTCACCCCTCCACTTT
V: TRBV4-1
D: .
size: few
J: TRBJ1-6

CDR3: CASSYSRGTYERYF
DNA: TGTGCCAGCAGTTACTCGCGTGGGACCTACGAGCGGTACTTC
V: TRBV10-3
D: .
size: .
J: TRBJ2-7

CDR3: CASSEEMNAEAFF
DNA: TGTGCCAGCAGCGAAGAGATGAACGCTGAAGCTTTCTTT
V: TRBV7-9
D: .
size: .
J: TRBJ1-1

CDR3: CASSLGGDVQYF
DNA: TGTGCCAGCAGTCTCGGGGGGGATGTGCAGTACTTC
V: TRBV11-3
D: TRBD2
size: once
J: TRBJ2-7

CDR3: CSAVAGGRNEQFF
DNA: TGCAGTGCGGTAGCGGGAGGTCGAAATGAGCAGTTCTTC
V: TRBV20-1
D: TRBD2
size: .
J: TRBJ2-1

CDR3: CATSHGSTDTQYF
DNA: TGTGCCACCAGTCACGGTAGCACAGATACGCAGTATTTT
V: TRBV24-1
D: .
size: few
J: TRBJ2-3

CDR3: CASSDTGNTIYF
DNA: TGCGCCAGCAGTGACACCGGAAACACCATATATTTT
V: TRBV10-2
D: .
size: .
J: TRBJ1-3

CDR3: CASSLGTGRGYTGELFF
DNA: TGTGCCAGCAGCTTGGGGACAGGCCGAGGTTACACCGGGGAGCTGTTTTTT
V: TRBV5-6
D: TRBD1
size: few
J: TRBJ2-2

CDR3: CASSDGVAGPRETQYF
DNA: TGTGCCAGCAGTGACGGCGTGGCAGGGCCCCGGGAGACCCAGTACTTC
V: TRBV10-3
D: .
size: .
J: TRBJ2-5

CDR3: CASSPLSEGMNTEAFF
DNA: TGTGCCAGCAGCCCCCTATCTGAGGGAATGAACACTGAAGCTTTCTTT
V: TRBV14
D: .
size: few
J: TRBJ1-1

CDR3: CSVARASTDTQYF
DNA: TGCAGCGTTGCTCGGGCCAGCACAGATACGCAGTATTTT
V: TRBV29-1
D: .
size: .
J: TRBJ2-3

CDR3: CASSLGQGAETQYF
DNA: TGTGCCAGCAGCCTTGGACAGGGGGCTGAGACCCAGTACTTC
V: TRBV7-2
D: TRBD1
size: many
J: TRBJ2-5

CDR3: CASSTPKAGAPYEQCF
DNA: TGCGCCAGCAGCACCCCCAAAGCGGGAGCTCCCTACGAGCAGTGCTTC
V: TRBV4-1
D: TRBD2
size: .
J: TRBJ2-7

CDR3: CASSRNEQAMNTEAFF
DNA: TGTGCCAGCAGCCGGAACGAACAAGCTATGAACACTGAAGCTTTCTTT
V: TRBV7-8
D: .
size: .
J: TRBJ1-1

CDR3: CATSDRLAGGQETQYF
DNA: TGTGCCACCAGTGACCGACTAGCGGGGGGCCAAGAGACCCAGTACTTC
V: TRBV24-1
D: TRBD2
size: .
J: TRBJ2-5

CDR3: CSARVRLAGTETQYF
DNA: TGCAGTGCTAGAGTAAGGCTAGCGGGGACGGAGACCCAGTACTTC
V: TRBV20-1
D: TRBD2
size: few
J: TRBJ2-5

CDR3: CASSFSTHEGYTF
DNA: TGTGCCAGCAGCTTTTCGACTCACGAGGGCTACACCTTC
V: TRBV7-3
D: .
size: .
J: TRBJ1-2

CDR3: CASSSLPGQTSYEQYF
DNA: TGTGCCAGCAGCTCCCTCCCGGGACAGACCTCCTACGAGCAGTACTTC
V: TRBV11-2
D: TRBD1
size: .
J: TRBJ2-7

CDR3: CAISGTGQTETQYF
DNA: TGTGCCATCAGTGGTACGGGACAGACGGAGACCCAGTACTTC
V: TRBV10-3
D: TRBD1
size: many
J: TRBJ2-5

CDR3: CASSYSRPGQNEKLFF
DNA: TGTGCCAGCAGTTACTCTCGCCCAGGACAGAATGAAAAACTGTTTTTT
V: TRBV2
D: .
size: .
J: TRBJ1-4

CDR3: CASSEREEGEQFF
DNA: TGTGCCAGCAGTGAGCGGGAGGAGGGTGAGCAGTTCTTC
V: TRBV2
D: TRBD2
size: .
J: TRBJ2-1

CDR3: CATTKDSFYTEAFF
DNA: TGTGCCACCACGAAGGACAGCTTTTACACTGAAGCTTTCTTT
V: TRBV10-3
D: .
size: few
J: TRBJ1-1

CDR3: CASTLRWPGNYGYTF
DNA: TGTGCCAGCACCCTAAGGTGGCCAGGGAACTATGGCTACACCTTC
V: TRBV12-3/TRBV12-4
D: .
size: .
J: TRBJ1-2

CDR3: CASSTRGGYRNTEAFF
DNA: TGTGCCAGCAGTACCAGGGGGGGGTATAGGAACACTGAAGCTTTCTTT
V: TRBV6-5
D: TRBD1
size: .
J: TRBJ1-1

CDR3: CASSEGGAGNSPLHF
DNA: TGTGCCAGCAGTGAAGGGGGGGCAGGTAATTCACCCCTCCACTTT
V: TRBV2
D: .
size: few
J: TRBJ1-6

CDR3: CASREGTGTYEQYF
DNA: TGCGCCAGCAGGGAAGGGACAGGGACCTACGAGCAGTACTTC
V: TRBV10-2
D: TRBD1
size: few
J: TRBJ2-7

CDR3: CASARGPQHF
DNA: TGTGCCAGCGCCCGGGGGCCCCAGCATTTT
V: TRBV12-3/TRBV12-4
D: .
size: .
J: TRBJ1-5

CDR3: CASSSKRPGSTEAFF
DNA: TGTGCCAGCAGCTCAAAACGGCCAGGGAGCACTGAAGCTTTCTTT
V: TRBV7-2
D: .
size: .
J: TRBJ1-1

CDR3: CSVRTGAGTEAFF
DNA: TGCAGCGTCCGAACAGGGGCAGGAACTGAAGCTTTCTTT
V: TRBV29-1
D: TRBD1
size: many
J: TRBJ1-1

CDR3: CASSLEVEGPNEKLFF
DNA: TGTGCCAGCAGCTTAGAAGTCGAGGGACCTAATGAAAAACTGTTTTTT
V: TRBV7-6
D: .
size: few
J: TRBJ1-4

CDR3: CASSLTSGKAFF
DNA: TGCGCCAGCAGCTTGACTTCGGGCAAAGCTTTCTTT
V: TRBV7-9
D: .
size: .
J: TRBJ1-1

CDR3: CASGGASGYTEAFF
DNA: TGCGCCAGCGGGGGGGCATCCGGATACACTGAAGCTTTCTTT
V: TRBV5-1
D: .
size: .
J: TRBJ1-1

CDR3: CASRRTEHGYTF
DNA: TGTGCCAGCAGAAGAACCGAACATGGCTACACCTTC
V: TRBV6-5
D: .
size: .
J: TRBJ1-2

CDR3: CATSDHTGGADGYTF
DNA: TGTGCCACCAGTGACCACACAGGGGGGGCTGATGGCTACACCTTC
V: TRBV24-1
D: TRBD1
size: .
J: TRBJ1-2

CDR3: CATSNYRRTDYNSPLHF
DNA: TGTGCCACCAGCAATTACCGGAGGACGGACTATAATTCACCCCTCCACTTT
V: TRBV15
D: .
size: .
J: TRBJ1-6

CDR3: CASSHFSYEQYF
DNA: TGTGCCAGCAGCCATTTCTCCTACGAGCAGTACTTC
V: TRBV7-6
D: .
size: few
J: TRBJ2-7

CDR3: CASRASSSSYNSPLHF
DNA: TGTGCCAGCCGGGCGTCCTCGAGCTCCTATAATTCACCCCTCCACTTT
V: TRBV2
D: .
size: few
J: TRBJ1-6

CDR3: CNARTQGDHQPQHF
DNA: TGCAATGCTAGAACACAGGGGGATCACCAGCCCCAGCATTTT
V: TRBV20-1
D: TRBD1
size: .
J: TRBJ1-5

CDR3: CASSWHLAYEQYF
DNA: TGTGCCAGCAGTTGGCACTTAGCCTACGAGCAGTACTTC
V: TRBV28
D: .
size: few
J: TRBJ2-7

CDR3: CASSAAYSAGGQETQYF
DNA: TGTGCCAGCAGCGCAGCCTACTCTGCGGGGGGGCAGGAGACCCAGTACTTC
V: TRBV9
D: TRBD2
size: .
J: TRBJ2-5

CDR3: CASSLESDFPYEQYF
DNA: TGTGCCAGCAGCTTAGAGTCAGACTTTCCCTACGAGCAGTACTTC
V: TRBV7-8
D: .
size: .
J: TRBJ2-7

CDR3: CASSEAGAGANVLTF
DNA: TGTGCCAGCAGTGAAGCGGGGGCTGGGGCCAACGTCCTGACTTTC
V: TRBV2
D: .
size: .
J: TRBJ2-6

CDR3: CSARVRLHEQYF
DNA: TGCAGTGCTAGAGTGAGACTACACGAGCAGTACTTC
V: TRBV20-1
D: .
size: .
J: TRBJ2-7